This TCR beta chain was identified in a study of T cell responses to AZD1222 COVID-19 vaccine. Study outcomes and limitations: The sample set comprised mostly white British donors with more females, and clonal diversity was possibly underestimated. Sampling that yielded the repertoires occurred only after the peak T cell response. Distributed over spike, vaccine-associated CD4 TCRs predominated at 160-218 and 743-854.

V gave up 5 bases and J gave up 6 bases; unmatched junction bases: 4. Germline lookup yields CDR1 LNHDA and CDR2 SQIVND (reference sequence). The CDR3 covers 13 residues. The method was immunoSEQ multiplex PCR; TCRdb's version includes in-frame clones alone and lacks a portion of them. The table records under 250,000 clones, 85% to 95% of them present only once. This clone was observed a handful of times. Its specificity is not known. The sample consisted of peripheral blood, taken on day 0 of MenACWY control vaccination. The chain recombines TRBV19 with TRBJ1-2, with TRBD1 matching over 9 bases. The sequence came from an adult in good health. CDR3 nucleotides: TGTGCCAGTAGTCCCGGACAGGGGAATGGCTACACCTTC. Residues: CASSPGQGNGYTF. Full variable domain (remainder filled in from reference TRBV19 and TRBJ1-2): DGGITQSPKYLFRKEGQNVTLSCEQNLNHDAMYWYRQDPGQGLRLIYYSQIVNDFQKGDIAEGYSVSREKKESFPLTVTSAQKNPTAFYLCASSPGQGNGYTFGSGTRLTVV.